Following are 17 T cell receptor beta chains from one sample sequenced in a study of blood T cell repertoires in COVID-19. TCRdb's copy holds only in-frame clones and misses some; the assay was immunoSEQ multiplex PCR. Of under 150,000 clones listed, around 82% are singletons. Sequenced input: peripheral blood. The receptors shown here come from a man between 60 and 70 years old with active or convalescent COVID-19.

This chain links TRBV27 with TRBJ1-1; 9 bases map to TRBD1. Unmatched junction bases numbered 5, after V lost 5 bases and J lost 1 base. The V gene's germline CDR1 is MNHEY and CDR2 SMNVEV (reference sequence). CDR3 length: 15 amino acids. CDR3 in amino acids: CASSPMGQGNTEAFF. As DNA, the CDR3 is TGTGCCAGCAGTCCCATGGGACAGGGGAACACTGAAGCTTTCTTT.

This sequence joins TRBV19 and TRBJ2-4; 7 bases align to TRBD1. After removal of 4 bases from V and 0 bases from J, the junction contained 12 bases not matched to a gene. Germline V gene sequence: CDR1 LNHDA, CDR2 SQIVND (reference sequence). The CDR3 contains 18 residues. The CDR3 region is CASSTEKRQGLAKNIQYF. DNA of the CDR3: TGTGCCAGTAGTACCGAAAAGCGACAGGGTCTAGCCAAAAACATTCAGTACTTC.

This clone turned up a few times. The chain couples TRBV27 to TRBJ2-7; TRBD2 matches at 11 bases. The CDR3 consists of 15 residues. V shed 4 bases and J 4 bases; nucleotides not matched to a gene: 6. Germline loops: CDR1 MNHEY, CDR2 SMNVEV (reference sequence). The CDR3 nucleotides read TGTGCCAGCAGTTCCCCCGGGACTAGCGGTTACGAGCAGTACTTC. It codes for CASSSPGTSGYEQYF.

V gene TRBV2 combines with J gene TRBJ1-1; tentative D call: TRBD1 (5 bases). V was trimmed by 11 bases and J by 0 bases, leaving 13 bases between them. CDR1 is SNHLY, CDR2 FYNNEI, per germline. The CDR3 is 13 amino acids. The CDR3 nucleotides read TGTGCCGCAGGGCCAACTTTGAACACTGAAGCTTTCTTT. Residues: CAAGPTLNTEAFF.

The chain has TRBV7-2 and TRBJ1-5; weak D call: TRBD1 (5 bases). V lost 0 bases, J lost 4 bases, and 10 bases lay in between. The V gene's germline CDR1 is SGHTA and CDR2 FQGNSA. CDR3 length equals 15 residues. CDR3 coding DNA: TGTGCCAGCAGCTTAGCGCCAACAGGAAATCAGCCCCAGCATTTT. Translation gives CASSLAPTGNQPQHF.

The chain recombines TRBV24-1 with TRBJ2-3, with D tentatively TRBD1 (5 bases). The CDR3 loop spans 17 amino acids. CDR1 and CDR2 (germline): KGHDR, SFDVKD. Deletions cut 7 bases from V and 4 bases from J, with 23 bases between. This CDR3 is CATSPGHGQGSPDTQYF. The DNA for the CDR3 is TGTGCCACCAGCCCAGGGCATGGGCAGGGTAGTCCAGATACGCAGTATTTT.

The V and J genes are TRBV2 and TRBJ2-5; the match to TRBD2 covers 7 bases. The germline V gene has CDR1 SNHLY and CDR2 FYNNEI. V shed 0 bases and J 6 bases; nucleotides not matched to a gene: 7. The CDR3 is made up of 15 amino acids. The CDR3 nucleotides read TGTGCCAGCAGTGAAGCGCTTAGCGGGTGGCAGACCCAGTACTTC. Amino acid sequence: CASSEALSGWQTQYF.

This chain uses TRBV7-2 with TRBJ2-7; perhaps TRBD1 as D (5 bases). Trimming shortened V by 5 bases and J by 6 bases, and 17 bases separated the two germline ends. The germline CDR1 and CDR2 sequences are SGHTA and FQGNSA. The CDR3 runs to 14 residues. CDR3 nucleotide sequence: TGTGCCAGCAGCCCTAGATGGGTTCAGGGCGAGCAGTACTTC. Amino acid sequence: CASSPRWVQGEQYF.

The V call is TRBV5-6, the J call TRBJ2-7; 7 positions match TRBD1. Germline-derived CDR1 and CDR2 are SGHDT and YYEEEE. With V trimmed by 4 bases and J by 3 bases, 10 bases remained unmatched. The CDR3 runs to 15 residues. Here the CDR3 reads CASSLETGVDYEQYF. CDR3 in DNA: TGTGCCAGCAGCCTGGAAACAGGGGTGGACTACGAGCAGTACTTC.

The rearrangement links TRBV19 to TRBJ2-5; unclear D gene. In germline, CDR1 is LNHDA, CDR2 SQIVND (reference sequence). V dropped 3 bases and J dropped 1 base, with 9 bases sitting between them. The CDR3 consists of 14 residues. The CDR3: CASSMVHGQETQYF. The DNA of the CDR3 is TGTGCCAGTAGTATGGTCCACGGCCAAGAGACCCAGTACTTC.

The V call is TRBV28, the J call TRBJ2-2; TRBD2 is a possible D gene (5 bases). This CDR3 spans 14 amino acids. V was pared by 7 bases and J by 3 bases, with 12 bases between. CDR1 and CDR2 (germline): MDHEN, SYDVKM. DNA of the CDR3: TGTGCCAGCAAGTCGGGGTTGGACACCGGGGAGCTGTTTTTT. As protein: CASKSGLDTGELFF. The whole variable domain, filled in from reference TRBV28 and TRBJ2-2, reads DVKVTQSSRYLVKRTGEKVFLECVQDMDHENMFWYRQDPGLGLRLIYFSYDVKMKEKGDIPEGYSVSREKKERFSLILESASTNQTSMYLCASKSGLDTGELFFGEGSRLTVL.

Only one count was recorded for this clone. The chain couples TRBV18 to TRBJ2-1, with TRBD1 matching 7 bases. V dropped 0 bases and J dropped 7; count of bases not matched to a gene: 6. The CDR3 has 15 residues. Germline CDR1 is KGHSH and CDR2 is LQKENI. Here the CDR3 DNA reads TGTGCCAGCTCACCACCGATATCGACAGGGAATGAGCAGTTCTTC. Amino acids: CASSPPISTGNEQFF.

The sample holds many counts of this clone. V and J are TRBV19 and TRBJ1-3; D possibly corresponds to TRBD1 (6 bases). CDR3 length: 14 residues. Germline V gene lookup returns CDR1 LNHDA and CDR2 SQIVND (reference sequence). V lost 7 bases, J lost 0 bases, and 10 bases lay in between. CDR3 nucleotide sequence: TGTGCCAGTACCAGGGGCGGCTCTGGAAACACCATATATTTT. It translates to CASTRGGSGNTIYF.

The chain carries TRBV3-1 (or the pseudogene TRBV3-2) and TRBJ2-5; no definite D call. CDR3 size: 14 residues. Germline assignment: CDR1 LGHDT and CDR2 YNNKEL (reference sequence). Trimming left V 1 base short and J 3 bases short, with 9 bases between. The CDR3 region has the DNA TGTGCCAGCAGCCAAGTGGGCAGTAAAGAGACCCAGTACTTC. This sequence encodes CASSQVGSKETQYF.

The V and J genes are TRBV28 and TRBJ1-5; 7 bases match TRBD1. Per the germline V gene, CDR1 is MDHEN and CDR2 is SYDVKM. The CDR3 contains 16 residues. V trimming: 6 bases; J trimming: 0 bases; junction bases outside the gene matches: 8. The CDR3 region is CASRLGTAYSNQPQHF. DNA for the CDR3: TGTGCCAGCAGATTAGGGACAGCGTATAGCAATCAGCCCCAGCATTTT.

V and J are TRBV6-6 and TRBJ1-1; D is unclear. CDR1 MNHNY and CDR2 SVGAGI come from the germline V gene (reference sequence). CDR3 length: 15 amino acids. Trimming pared 5 bases from V and 0 bases from J, leaving 13 bases between. The CDR3 DNA sequence: TGTGCCAGCAGTCGTCTCTCGAGTATGAACACTGAAGCTTTCTTT. Translated, it gives CASSRLSSMNTEAFF.

The chain joins TRBV2 to TRBJ1-2; TRBD1 agrees at 9 bases. This CDR3 is 14 amino acids long. V trimming: 7 bases; J trimming: 4 bases; junction bases outside the gene matches: 7. Germline V gene sequence: CDR1 SNHLY, CDR2 FYNNEI. CDR3 coding DNA: TGTGCCAGCACCCGGGACAGGGCCGTCTATGGCTACACCTTC. Its protein is CASTRDRAVYGYTF. Supplemented by reference TRBV2 and TRBJ1-2, the full variable domain reads EPEVTQTPSHQVTQMGQEVILRCVPISNHLYFYWYRQILGQKVEFLVSFYNNEISEKSEIFDDQFSVERPDGSNFTLKIRSTKLEDSAMYFCASTRDRAVYGYTFGSGTRLTVV.